The source of this T cell receptor (beta chain) is a study of OX40 agonist ivuxolimab in advanced cancers. About the study as a whole: Ivuxolimab, which targeted the costimulatory receptor OX40 (CD134), was an agonistic, fully human IgG2 monoclonal antibody. In the dose-escalation cohort, 70% to 85% of patients were male, and the mean age was 60 years with a range of about 20 to 90. Partial responses occurred in three dose-escalation patients, of whom one had hepatocellular carcinoma and two had cutaneous melanoma. The monotherapy dose-escalation portion (N = 52 patients) of the phase I ivuxolimab trial is reported in the paper. Patients were allowed to have had prior anti-PD-1, anti-PD-L1 or anti-CTLA-4 therapy, and approximately 37% of the dose-escalation patients had been treated with checkpoint inhibitors. The purpose of peripheral TCRbeta sequencing was to test whether ivuxolimab changed TCR sequence diversity and led to clonal T-cell expansion. Intravenous ivuxolimab was administered to patients every 2 weeks at six dose levels: 0.01, 0.1, 0.3, 1.5, 3 and 10 mg/kg. Of the roughly 54 patients in dose escalation, some 19 had hepatocellular carcinoma, roughly 15 had melanoma, 9 had renal cell carcinoma and 9 had head and neck cancer.

A note on this clone: The clone's antigen remains unknown. No much larger clone is present one base from it, and per-base qualities are unavailable.

Patients with autoimmune disease history or receiving systemic immunosuppression were excluded from the trial. Peripheral blood for TCR sequencing was drawn from every dose cohort at baseline, at cycle 4 day 1 and at cycle 7 day 1. The samples were taken from a phase I, first-in-human, multicenter, open-label dose-escalation trial of ivuxolimab. Adults with locally advanced or metastatic melanoma, renal cell carcinoma, hepatocellular carcinoma or head and neck squamous cell carcinoma were enrolled in the trial. Before TCR sequencing, CD4+ T cells and CD8+ T cells were sorted from peripheral blood as separate populations. The germline V gene sets CDR1 to MGHRA and CDR2 to YSYEKL. From the cysteine through the phenylalanine, the CDR3 covers 19 amino acids. Kept here is only the CDR3 DNA, which spans 57 bases and is read in frame from base 1. The junction shows trimming of 4 bases on V and 4 bases on J, and the gene matches do not reach 18 bases of it.

For sequencing of the TCRbeta CDR3 region, genomic DNA was extracted from the sorted cells. The immunoSEQ Assay was used for sequencing of TCRbeta CDR3 regions. Imported from immuneACCESS, the table was reduced by TCRdb to in-frame sequences with V and J called. These copies leave out some clones; in studies compared against another copy, an unresolved V gene accounts for under half, and the cause of the remainder is not known. This sample gives roughly 38,000 clones in total; approximately 80% of them show up just once. The ten largest account for about 1.8% of the sample. The paper's findings and limits, for the study overall: Low levels of normalized T-cell clonal expansion were also seen in some patients who did not respond. The antigen specificity of the clonally expanded peripheral T cells was not determined. At doses of 0.1 to 3.0 mg/kg, clonal expansion of both CD4+ and CD8+ T cells in blood was seen between baseline and week 6. After ivuxolimab, CD8+ T cells had more expanded clones than CD4+ T cells on average. In the 0.1-3.0 mg/kg groups, partial responders were among the patients with the lowest normalized peripheral clonal expansion, particularly in CD8+ T cells.

The starting material was CD4+ or CD8+ T cells sorted from blood, obtained in a trial of the OX40 agonist ivuxolimab. The receptor comes from an adult with an advanced solid tumor such as melanoma, head and neck, liver or kidney cancer. The rearrangement combines TRBV4-1 with TRBJ1-3; 8 middle bases align to TRBD1. CDR3 sequence: CASSRTGTGQGVGGNTIYF. The DNA is as follows: TGCGCCAGCAGCCGAACGGGGACCGGACAGGGCGTCGGAGGAAACACCATATATTTT.